This T cell receptor (beta chain) was recovered during a study of T-cell reconstitution after alpha-beta-depleted transplantation in children. Study-level points and caveats: At around two months after transplant, the alpha-beta T cells were reportedly derived from several hundred expanded clones that came from non-depleted graft cells. One year after transplant, T-cell counts and diversity came mostly from newly produced T cells. TCRbeta diversity was high at day 60 in some patients (a result of surviving recipient T cells and thymic progenitors).

Remarks on this clonotype: Its antigen remains unidentified.

Construction of the TCRbeta library involved unique molecular identifiers. TCRdb used MiXCR to reprocess the PCR reads, holding one entry per CDR3 protein. The repertoire holds some 440,000 distinct CDR3 sequences, with about 16% as singletons. Between the trimmed V and J ends, which lost 8 bases and 8 bases, there was a span of 16 bases. The CDR3 consists of 13 residues. The receptor was isolated from a boy in the first two years of life who had a stem cell transplant for Wiskott-Aldrich syndrome, so the T cells may come from the graft donor. V and J are TRBV12-3 or TRBV12-4 and TRBJ2-1; D may correspond to TRBD1 or TRBD2 (5 bases each). The source was PBMCs, mostly from graft donor cells, collected 360 days after TCRalphabeta/CD19-depleted stem cell transplant. The CDR3 here is CASGTNPRDEQFF. The DNA for the CDR3 is TGTGCCAGCGGGACGAATCCGAGGGATGAGCAGTTCTTC.